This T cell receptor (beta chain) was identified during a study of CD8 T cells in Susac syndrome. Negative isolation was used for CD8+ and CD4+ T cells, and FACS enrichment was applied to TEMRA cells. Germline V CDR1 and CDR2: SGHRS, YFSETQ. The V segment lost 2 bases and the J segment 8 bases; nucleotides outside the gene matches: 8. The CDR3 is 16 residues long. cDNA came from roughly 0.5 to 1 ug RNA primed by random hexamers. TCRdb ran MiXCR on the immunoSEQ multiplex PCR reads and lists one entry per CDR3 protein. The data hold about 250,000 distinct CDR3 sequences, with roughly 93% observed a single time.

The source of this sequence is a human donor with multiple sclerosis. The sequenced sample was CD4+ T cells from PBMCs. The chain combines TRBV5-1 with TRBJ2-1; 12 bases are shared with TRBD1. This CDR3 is CASSFEGQGAIDEQFF. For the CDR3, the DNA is TGCGCCAGCAGCTTCGAGGGACAGGGGGCGATAGATGAGCAGTTCTTC.